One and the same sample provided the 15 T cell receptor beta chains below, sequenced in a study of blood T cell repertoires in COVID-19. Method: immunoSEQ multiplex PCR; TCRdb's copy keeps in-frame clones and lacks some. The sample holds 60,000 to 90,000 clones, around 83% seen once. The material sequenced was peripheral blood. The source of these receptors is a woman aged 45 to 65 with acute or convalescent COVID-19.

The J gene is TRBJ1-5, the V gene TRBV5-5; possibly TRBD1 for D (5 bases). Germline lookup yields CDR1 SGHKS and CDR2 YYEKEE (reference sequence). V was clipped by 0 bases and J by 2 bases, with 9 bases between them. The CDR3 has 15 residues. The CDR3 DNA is TGTGCCAGCAGCTTGGGGGGGACTGGCAATCAGCCCCAGCATTTT. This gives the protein CASSLGGTGNQPQHF.

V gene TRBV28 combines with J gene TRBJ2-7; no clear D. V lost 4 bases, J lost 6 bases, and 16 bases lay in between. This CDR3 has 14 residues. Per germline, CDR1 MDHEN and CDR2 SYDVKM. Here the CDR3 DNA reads TGTGCCAGCAGTTATGACACGTTCTACCCCGAGCAGTACTTC. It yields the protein CASSYDTFYPEQYF.

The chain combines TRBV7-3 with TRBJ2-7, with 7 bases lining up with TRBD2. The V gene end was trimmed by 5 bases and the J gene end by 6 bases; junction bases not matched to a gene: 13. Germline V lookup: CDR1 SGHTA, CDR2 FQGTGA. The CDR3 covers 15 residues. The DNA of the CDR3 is TGTGCCAGCAGCCTTTCGGGACTACCATCGTCCGAGCAGTACTTC. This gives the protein CASSLSGLPSSEQYF.

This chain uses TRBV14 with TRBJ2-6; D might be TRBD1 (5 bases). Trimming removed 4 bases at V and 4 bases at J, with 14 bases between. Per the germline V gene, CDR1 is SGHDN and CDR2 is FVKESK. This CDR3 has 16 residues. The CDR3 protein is CASSPPGLTGANVLTF. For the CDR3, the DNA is TGTGCCAGCAGCCCCCCAGGGCTTACAGGGGCCAACGTCCTGACTTTC.

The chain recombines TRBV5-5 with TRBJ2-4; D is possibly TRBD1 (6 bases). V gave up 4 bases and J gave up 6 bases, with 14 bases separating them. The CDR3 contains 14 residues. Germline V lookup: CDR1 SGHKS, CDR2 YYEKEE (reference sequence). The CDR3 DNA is TGTGCCAGCAGCCTGAAGGGGGTAGGAAACATTCAGTACTTC. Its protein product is CASSLKGVGNIQYF.

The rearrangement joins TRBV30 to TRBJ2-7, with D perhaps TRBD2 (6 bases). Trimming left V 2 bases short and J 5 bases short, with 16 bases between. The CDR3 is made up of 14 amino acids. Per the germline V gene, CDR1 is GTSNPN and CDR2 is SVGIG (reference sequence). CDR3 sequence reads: CAWSLPGTLNEQYF. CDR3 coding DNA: TGTGCCTGGAGTCTGCCCGGGACTTTGAACGAGCAGTACTTC.

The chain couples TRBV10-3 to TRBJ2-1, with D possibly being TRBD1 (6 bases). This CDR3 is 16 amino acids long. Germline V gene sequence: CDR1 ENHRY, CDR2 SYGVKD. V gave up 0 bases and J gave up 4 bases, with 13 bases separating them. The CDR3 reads CAISESGAGKYNEQFF. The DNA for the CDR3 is TGTGCCATCAGTGAGTCGGGGGCAGGAAAGTACAATGAGCAGTTCTTC.

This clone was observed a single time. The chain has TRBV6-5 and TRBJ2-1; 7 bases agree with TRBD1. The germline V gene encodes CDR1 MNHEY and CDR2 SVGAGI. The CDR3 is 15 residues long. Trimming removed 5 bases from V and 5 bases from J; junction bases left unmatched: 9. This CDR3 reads CASSPSGQRHNEQFF. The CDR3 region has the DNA TGTGCCAGCAGTCCCTCGGGACAGCGTCACAATGAGCAGTTCTTC.

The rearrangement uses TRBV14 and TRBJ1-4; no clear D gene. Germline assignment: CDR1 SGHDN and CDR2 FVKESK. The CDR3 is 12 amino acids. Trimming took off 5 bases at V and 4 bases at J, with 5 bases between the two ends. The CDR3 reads CASSTINEKLFF. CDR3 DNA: TGTGCCAGCAGCACAATTAATGAAAAACTGTTTTTT.

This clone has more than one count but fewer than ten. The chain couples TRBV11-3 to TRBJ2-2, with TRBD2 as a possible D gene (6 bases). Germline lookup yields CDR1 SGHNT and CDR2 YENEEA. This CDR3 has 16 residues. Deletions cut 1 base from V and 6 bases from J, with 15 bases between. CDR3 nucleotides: TGTGCCAGCAGCTTAGGAAGGTTCAGGGAGGCCGGGGAGCTGTTTTTT. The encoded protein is CASSLGRFREAGELFF. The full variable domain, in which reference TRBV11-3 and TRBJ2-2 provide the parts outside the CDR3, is EAGVVQSPRYKIIEKKQPVAFWCNPISGHNTLYWYLQNLGQGPELLIRYENEEAVDDSQLPKDRFSAERLKGVDSTLKIQPAELGDSAVYLCASSLGRFREAGELFFGEGSRLTVL.

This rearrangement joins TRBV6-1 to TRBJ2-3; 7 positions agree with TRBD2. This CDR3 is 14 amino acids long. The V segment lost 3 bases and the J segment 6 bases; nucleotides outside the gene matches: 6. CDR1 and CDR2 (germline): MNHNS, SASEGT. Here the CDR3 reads CASSEGGMWDTQYF. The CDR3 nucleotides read TGTGCCAGCAGTGAGGGGGGGATGTGGGATACGCAGTATTTT.

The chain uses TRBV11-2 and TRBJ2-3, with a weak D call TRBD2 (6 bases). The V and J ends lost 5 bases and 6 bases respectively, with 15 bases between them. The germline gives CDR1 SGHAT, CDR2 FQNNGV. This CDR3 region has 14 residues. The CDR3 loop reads CASSQLSGPDTQYF. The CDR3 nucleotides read TGTGCCAGCAGCCAGCTGAGCGGGCCGGATACGCAGTATTTT. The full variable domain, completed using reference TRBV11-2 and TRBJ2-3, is EAGVAQSPRYKIIEKRQSVAFWCNPISGHATLYWYQQILGQGPKLLIQFQNNGVVDDSQLPKDRFSAERLKGVDSTLKIQPAKLEDSAVYLCASSQLSGPDTQYFGPGTRLTVL.

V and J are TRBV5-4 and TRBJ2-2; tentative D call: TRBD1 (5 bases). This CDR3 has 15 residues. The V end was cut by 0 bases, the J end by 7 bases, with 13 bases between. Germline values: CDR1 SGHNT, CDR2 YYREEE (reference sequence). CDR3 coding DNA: TGTGCCAGCAGCTTGGAGGGGCTCGCGGACGGGGAGCTGTTTTTT. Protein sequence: CASSLEGLADGELFF.

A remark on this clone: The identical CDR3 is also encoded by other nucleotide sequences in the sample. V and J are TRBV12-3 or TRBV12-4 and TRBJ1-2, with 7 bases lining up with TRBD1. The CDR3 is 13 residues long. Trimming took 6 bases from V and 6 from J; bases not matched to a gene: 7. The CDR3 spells CASRRTGTNGYTF. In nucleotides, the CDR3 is TGTGCCAGCAGACGGACAGGTACTAATGGCTACACCTTC.

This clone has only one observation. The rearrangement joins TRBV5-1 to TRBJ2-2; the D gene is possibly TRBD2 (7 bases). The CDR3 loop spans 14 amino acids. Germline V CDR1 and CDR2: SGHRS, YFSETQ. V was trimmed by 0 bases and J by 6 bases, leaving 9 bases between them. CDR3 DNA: TGCGCCAGCAGCTTGGAGGGGGGGCCCGGGGAGCTGTTTTTT. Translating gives CASSLEGGPGELFF. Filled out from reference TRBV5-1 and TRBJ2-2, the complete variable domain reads KAGVTQTPRYLIKTRGQQVTLSCSPISGHRSVSWYQQTPGQGLQFLFEYFSETQRNKGNFPGRFSGRQFSNSRSEMNVSTLELGDSALYLCASSLEGGPGELFFGEGSRLTVL.